This section outlines one T cell receptor beta chain sequence together with its context. Antigen unknown. Amplification used 60 Vbeta primers and 13 Jbeta primers. TCRdb's copy holds only in-frame clones and misses some; the assay was immunoSEQ multiplex PCR. Of about 130,000 clones listed, around three quarters are singletons. The data belong to a study of cytomegalovirus exposure and HLA in healthy donors. Overall study results and limits: Later analysis identified about 18,000 TCR beta sequences associated with HLA alleles, using a false discovery rate threshold of 0.05. An analysis that came later showed most CMV-associated TCR beta chains appearing HLA-restricted.

CDR3 length: 13 amino acids. CDR1 and CDR2 (germline): SEHNR, FQNEAQ (reference sequence). V was pared by 6 bases and J by 2 bases, with 9 bases between. The genes are TRBV7-9 and TRBJ2-3; D call uncertain. The clonotype originates from a middle-aged woman in good health and CMV-seropositive. The material sequenced was PBMCs. The CDR3 is CASSPHFTDTQYF. The CDR3 region has the DNA TGTGCCAGCAGTCCCCATTTCACAGATACGCAGTATTTT. The whole variable domain, filled in from reference TRBV7-9 and TRBJ2-3, reads DTGVSQNPRHKITKRGQNVTFRCDPISEHNRLYWYRQTLGQGPEFLTYFQNEAQLEKSRLLSDRFSAERPKGSFSTLEIQRTEQGDSAMYLCASSPHFTDTQYFGPGTRLTVL.